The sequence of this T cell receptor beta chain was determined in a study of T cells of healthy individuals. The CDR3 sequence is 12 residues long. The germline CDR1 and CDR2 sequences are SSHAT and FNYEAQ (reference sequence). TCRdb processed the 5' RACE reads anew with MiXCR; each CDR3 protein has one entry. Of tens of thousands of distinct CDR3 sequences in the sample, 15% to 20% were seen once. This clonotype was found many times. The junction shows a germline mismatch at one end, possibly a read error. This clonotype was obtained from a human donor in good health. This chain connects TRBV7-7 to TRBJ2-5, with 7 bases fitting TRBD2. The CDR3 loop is CASSFPSGTQYF. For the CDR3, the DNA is TGTGCTAGCAGCTTCCCTAGCGGGACCCAGTACTTC.